This T cell receptor beta chain was documented in a study of T cell responses to AZD1222 COVID-19 vaccine. Study findings and constraints: Just a handful of people given AZD1222 tested seropositive at baseline. After the peak T cell response, and only then, were repertoires sampled. CD4 TCRs covered the whole spike, strongest at regions 160-218 and 743-854.

Sequencing was performed with immunoSEQ multiplex PCR; in TCRdb, only in-frame clones are kept and a portion is missing. This sample has approximately 150,000 clones, with roughly 93% found just once. About this clone: Its antigen is unidentified.

Material: peripheral blood, obtained on day 0 of MenACWY control vaccination. The sequence derives from an adult in good health.

Written as DNA, the CDR3 is TGCGCCAGCAGCCACACAGGGTATAGGGCTTTCTTT. It translates to CASSHTGYRAFF. The chain links TRBV4-1 to TRBJ1-1; tentatively, D is TRBD1 (6 bases). Trimming cost V 3 bases and J 11 bases, with 13 bases left between them. Looked up from germline, CDR1 is MGHRA and CDR2 is YSYEKL. The CDR3 is 12 residues long.